These 5 T cell receptor beta chains originate from one sample sequenced in a study of human T cells and chemical hapten exposure. Indicated time point: patch test 2, 6 weeks after DPC sensitization. As to treatment: therapeutic diphenylcyclopropenone sensitization with weekly scalp DPC. TCRdb re-derived calls from the RACE reads in MiXCR, one entry per CDR3 protein. The sample includes tens of thousands of distinct CDR3 sequences, 6.6% seen only once; the top ten take 1% to 1.5%. Here the sequenced sample was whole blood, taken in connection with sensitization to the hapten diphenylcyclopropenone (DPC). The receptors were gathered from a woman in her thirties with alopecia areata. Some clones in this sample may be carry-over from other donors' samples.

This clonotype was picked up many times. This chain links TRBV29-1 with TRBJ1-5, with 8 bases matching TRBD1. Trimming removed 7 bases from V and 7 bases from J; junction bases left unmatched: 12. The CDR3 length is 14 residues. The germline gives CDR1 SQVTM, CDR2 ANQGSEA. CDR3 protein: CSAFEDRARQPQHF. CDR3 bases: TGCAGCGCGTTCGAGGACAGGGCCCGGCAGCCCCAGCATTTT.

This clonotype was seen at least ten times. This chain joins TRBV12-3 or TRBV12-4 and TRBJ1-5; no reliable D call. V was shortened by 4 bases and J by 3 bases, with 10 bases between the two germline ends. This CDR3 is built from 14 residues. CDR3 residues: CASSSQHLNQPQHF. CDR3 DNA sequence: TGTGCCAGCAGTTCTCAGCACCTCAATCAGCCCCAGCATTTT.

The table lists this clonotype with many counts. The rearrangement uses TRBV20-1 and TRBJ1-5; D unresolved. The CDR3 contains 16 residues. V dropped 3 bases and J dropped 0 bases, with 15 bases sitting between them. CDR1 is DFQATT, CDR2 SNEGSKA, per germline (reference sequence). The CDR3 sequence is CSARNRGVYSNQPQHF. As DNA, the CDR3 is TGCAGTGCTAGGAACCGGGGAGTGTATAGCAATCAGCCCCAGCATTTT.

The chain combines TRBV6-1 with TRBJ1-4; D is uncertain. There are 15 residues in the CDR3. Germline values: CDR1 MNHNS, CDR2 SASEGT. The V gene lost 0 bases and the J gene lost 0 bases, with 5 bases spanning the gap. CDR3 in DNA: TGTGCCAGCAGTGAAGCGCTGACAACTAATGAAAAACTGTTTTTT. This sequence encodes CASSEALTTNEKLFF.

There are many counts of this clonotype. The V gene is TRBV7-3, the J gene TRBJ1-6; D is undetermined. The ends were cut back, 4 bases at V and 8 bases at J, with 9 bases in the middle. The CDR3 loop spans 13 amino acids. The germline gives CDR1 SGHTA, CDR2 FQGTGA. Written as DNA, the CDR3 is TGTGCCAGCAGCTCAAGGAGAGATTCACCCCTCCACTTT. Translation gives CASSSRRDSPLHF.